These 28 T cell receptor beta chains share one sample of origin, sequenced in a study of circulating and synovial CD4+ cells in juvenile arthritis (dated by TCRdb to about 2014). The method behind the library was the immunoSEQ multiplex PCR assay. Sourced from immuneACCESS, this table was stored by TCRdb with only in-frame sequences that have V and J called. A share of the clones is absent; for the studies checked, an unresolved V gene accounts for under half, and the remainder has no known explanation. This sample comprises about 34,000 clones, over 95% of them detected only once. Jointly, the top ten make up approximately 0.17% of the sample. Material: CD4+ T cells from blood. Every receptor here comes from a human donor with juvenile idiopathic arthritis.

The V call is TRBV7-2, the J call TRBJ1-2, with TRBD1 as a possible D gene (5 bases). Germline V gene sequence: CDR1 SGHTA, CDR2 FQGNSA. The V gene lost 3 bases and the J gene lost 7 bases, with 18 bases spanning the gap. This CDR3 spans 15 amino acids. In nucleotides, the CDR3 is TGTGCCAGCAGCTTCCCGTGGGGCGGGACGGCTGGCTACACCTTC. Amino acid sequence: CASSFPWGGTAGYTF.

V and J are TRBV7-9 and TRBJ2-3; perhaps TRBD2 as D (7 bases). V shed 8 bases and J shed 5 bases, with 20 bases lying between them. Per germline, CDR1 SEHNR and CDR2 FQNEAQ (reference sequence). The CDR3 contains 15 residues. CDR3 sequence (DNA): TGTGCCAGCTGCACCTGGGGGGGGCCTCTAGATACGCAGTATTTT. Its translation: CASCTWGGPLDTQYF.

The chain links TRBV9 to TRBJ1-1, with D perhaps TRBD1 (5 bases). The CDR3 has 15 amino acids. V shed 0 bases and J shed 0 bases, with 9 bases lying between them. Germline assignment: CDR1 SGDLS and CDR2 YYNGEE. The CDR3 DNA is TGTGCCAGCAGCGTAGAGCCAGGGTTGAACACTGAAGCTTTCTTT. Protein sequence: CASSVEPGLNTEAFF. The whole variable domain, filled in from reference TRBV9 and TRBJ1-1, reads DSGVTQTPKHLITATGQRVTLRCSPRSGDLSVYWYQQSLDQGLQFLIQYYNGEERAKGNILERFSAQQFPDLHSELNLSSLELGDSALYFCASSVEPGLNTEAFFGQGTRLTVV.

The genes are TRBV18 and TRBJ1-1; D not certain. The CDR3 is 13 amino acids. Germline V gene sequence: CDR1 KGHSH, CDR2 LQKENI. The V end was cut by 5 bases, the J end by 1 base, with 8 bases between. CDR3 sequence reads: CASSGRGNTEAFF. The CDR3 region has the DNA TGTGCCAGCTCAGGCCGGGGGAACACTGAAGCTTTCTTT.

V gene TRBV15 combines with J gene TRBJ2-3; maybe TRBD1 (5 bases). The length of the CDR3 is 18 residues. Germline CDR1 LNHNV, CDR2 YYDKDF (reference sequence). The V gene lost 0 bases and the J gene lost 0 bases, with 16 bases spanning the gap. As DNA, the CDR3 is TGTGCCACCAGCAGAGATCAGGGTCTTGGCGTTAGCACAGATACGCAGTATTTT. As protein: CATSRDQGLGVSTDTQYF.

As concerns this clone: The same CDR3 also results from other DNA sequences found in this sample. The chain has TRBV5-1 and TRBJ1-4, with TRBD1 matching 8 bases. Germline loops: CDR1 SGHRS, CDR2 YFSETQ. This CDR3 has 15 amino acids. With V trimmed by 4 bases and J by 8 bases, 10 bases remained unmatched. CDR3 loop: CASSLNSDRAEKLFF. The CDR3 nucleotides read TGCGCCAGCAGCCTTAACTCGGACAGGGCCGAAAAACTGTTTTTT.

The chain uses TRBV7-3 and TRBJ2-1, with TRBD2 identical over 9 bases. J lost 6 bases, V lost 4 bases, and 10 bases had no gene match. The CDR3 totals 16 residues. The germline V gene has CDR1 SGHTA and CDR2 FQGTGA. CDR3 coding DNA: TGTGCCAGCAGCTCAGCCGGACTAGCGCTTTTCAATGAGCAGTTCTTC. It codes for CASSSAGLALFNEQFF.

As for this clone: Mismatch with germline at one junction end may stem from a read error. This sample includes further DNA sequences coding for the same CDR3. The chain recombines TRBV28 with TRBJ1-6; D is unclear. This CDR3 region has 15 residues. Germline V lookup: CDR1 MDHEN, CDR2 SYDVKM. The chain's CDR3 is CASRPGSFHNSPLHF. CDR3 sequence (DNA): TGTGCCAGCAGACCGGGGAGTTTTCACAATTCCCCCCTCCACTTT. Looking up the rest from reference TRBV28 and TRBJ1-6 gives the full variable domain: DVKVTQSSRYLVKRTGEKVFLECVQDMDHENMFWYRQDPGLGLRLIYFSYDVKMKEKGDIPEGYSVSREKKERFSLILESASTNQTSMYLCASRPGSFHNSPLHFGNGTRLTVT.

The J gene is TRBJ2-7, the V gene TRBV29-1, with D perhaps matching TRBD2 (6 bases). CDR3 size: 14 residues. Germline values: CDR1 SQVTM, CDR2 ANQGSEA. V lost 7 bases, J lost 2 bases, and 18 bases lay in between. This CDR3 reads CSARDGRGAYEQYF. Here the CDR3 DNA reads TGCAGCGCGAGGGACGGGCGGGGAGCCTACGAGCAGTACTTC.

V usage is TRBV18 and J usage is TRBJ2-7; 9 bases are shared with TRBD2. Germline V gene sequence: CDR1 KGHSH, CDR2 LQKENI. Trimming removed 0 bases from V and 0 bases from J; junction bases left unmatched: 0. The CDR3 totals 15 residues. CDR3 amino acids: CASSPPSGSSYEQYF. The CDR3 DNA reads TGTGCCAGCTCACCACCTAGCGGGAGCTCCTACGAGCAGTACTTC.

The V and J genes are TRBV2 and TRBJ2-7; D might be TRBD1 (6 bases). Germline assignment: CDR1 SNHLY and CDR2 FYNNEI. The CDR3 contains 15 residues. Trimming pared 3 bases from V and 3 bases from J, leaving 15 bases between. CDR3 DNA sequence: TGTGCCAGCAGTGACCCTCTTGGACAGCACTACGAGCAGTACTTC. It yields the protein CASSDPLGQHYEQYF.

The chain combines TRBV5-1 with TRBJ1-1; D is uncertain. Germline V lookup: CDR1 SGHRS, CDR2 YFSETQ. Trimming left V 1 base short and J 1 base short, with 5 bases between. This CDR3 spans 13 amino acids. The DNA of the CDR3 is TGCGCCAGCAGCTTGTCCAGGAACACTGAAGCTTTCTTT. Its translation: CASSLSRNTEAFF.

With respect to this clone: At one of its ends the junction is not consistent with the germline gene, which may arise from a read error. This chain uses TRBV7-7 with TRBJ2-5, with 12 bases that match TRBD2. This CDR3 comprises 21 residues. CDR1 SSHAT and CDR2 FNYEAQ come from the germline V gene (reference sequence). CDR3 sequence: CASSLGWHPGLAGGVQETQYF. CDR3 sequence (DNA): TGTGCTAGCAGCTTAGGGTGGCACCCGGGACTAGCGGGTGGGGTCCAAGAGACCCAGTACTTC.

The V gene is TRBV7-8, the J gene TRBJ2-5, with 8 bases lining up with TRBD2. Germline V gene sequence: CDR1 SGHVS, CDR2 FQNEAQ. The CDR3 contains 17 residues. V lost 0 bases and J lost 4; bases outside the gene matches: 10. CDR3 nucleotides: TGTGCCAGCAGCTTAGCGTTAGGGCTAGCGGGCGGAGAGACCCAGTACTTC. This gives the protein CASSLALGLAGGETQYF.

This chain joins TRBV2 and TRBJ1-4, with 7 bases identical to TRBD1. CDR3 length: 16 residues. Germline V lookup: CDR1 SNHLY, CDR2 FYNNEI. Trimming removed 4 bases from V and 7 bases from J; junction bases left unmatched: 12. The CDR3 loop is CASSGIGGVDGEKLFF. The CDR3, as DNA: TGTGCCAGCAGTGGAATAGGGGGCGTAGATGGTGAAAAACTGTTTTTT.

The chain recombines TRBV28 with TRBJ2-3, with 11 nucleotides matching TRBD2. The length of the CDR3 is 16 residues. V lost 6 bases and J lost 2; bases outside the gene matches: 7. Germline lookup yields CDR1 MDHEN and CDR2 SYDVKM. In DNA, the CDR3 is TGTGCCAGCAGCTCTCCGGGACTAGCGGACACAGATACGCAGTATTTT. This codes for CASSSPGLADTDTQYF.

The V and J genes are TRBV30 and TRBJ1-2; D call uncertain. Trimming removed 0 bases at V and 5 bases at J, with 7 bases between. Germline V lookup: CDR1 GTSNPN, CDR2 SVGIG (reference sequence). The CDR3 loop spans 12 amino acids. The CDR3 DNA follows: TGTGCCTGGAGTGTAATAACATATGGCTACACCTTC. This translates into CAWSVITYGYTF. The whole variable domain, remainder taken from reference TRBV30 and TRBJ1-2, is SQTIHQWPATLVQPVGSPLSLECTVEGTSNPNLYWYRQAAGRGLQLLFYSVGIGQISSEVPQNLSASRPQDRQFILSSKKLLLSDSGFYLCAWSVITYGYTFGSGTRLTVV.

The chain couples TRBV11-1 to TRBJ2-5; D is possibly TRBD2 (6 bases). TRBJ2-7 explains the end of the DNA better; the J call may be wrong. This CDR3 region has 15 residues. Germline V gene data show CDR1 as SGHAT and CDR2 as FQDESV (reference sequence). The DNA for the CDR3 is TGTGCCAGCAGCTATCGGGCGGGGCCCTCCTACGAGCAGTACTTC. Translated, it gives CASSYRAGPSYEQYF.

The chain couples TRBV10-3 to TRBJ2-3, with 8 bases that match TRBD2. CDR3 length equals 18 residues. From germline, CDR1 is ENHRY and CDR2 SYGVKD. The ends lost 4 bases at V and 7 bases at J; junction bases unmatched: 19. CDR3 bases: TGTGCCATCAGTGGATCAACGCCGGGACTAGGGAACCCGAATACGCAGTATTTT. Its translation is CAISGSTPGLGNPNTQYF.

The chain carries TRBV6-6 and TRBJ2-1, with TRBD2 matching over 8 bases. V shed 6 bases and J 14 bases; nucleotides not matched to a gene: 12. The CDR3 sequence is 13 residues long. The germline V gene encodes CDR1 MNHNY and CDR2 SVGAGI (reference sequence). The CDR3, as DNA: TGTGCCAGCAGCCCCGGTACTAGCGGCCGGGAGTTCTTC. Translation: CASSPGTSGREFF.

The chain carries TRBV2 and TRBJ2-5; 10 bases fit TRBD2. Germline values: CDR1 SNHLY, CDR2 FYNNEI. This CDR3 has 17 amino acids. V lost 4 bases, J lost 5 bases, and 13 bases stayed unmatched. CDR3 coding DNA: TGTGCCAGCAGTGCGGGAGCGGGAGGGCCGTCAGAGGAGACCCAGTACTTC. Translation: CASSAGAGGPSEETQYF.

The J gene is TRBJ2-1, the V gene TRBV5-1, with D maybe TRBD2 (6 bases). Germline V gene lookup returns CDR1 SGHRS and CDR2 YFSETQ. V was clipped by 4 bases and J by 6 bases, with 14 bases between them. The CDR3 has 14 residues. CDR3 nucleotides: TGCGCCAGCAGCACGGGACTGCCTACCAATGAGCAGTTCTTC. It yields the protein CASSTGLPTNEQFF.

This sequence joins TRBV9 and TRBJ1-2; D remains ambiguous. V dropped 0 bases and J dropped 6 bases, with 12 bases sitting between them. The length of the CDR3 is 14 residues. Germline values: CDR1 SGDLS, CDR2 YYNGEE. The CDR3 DNA is TGTGCCAGCAGCGTAGCCCCAAGCCCCAATGGCTACACCTTC. It encodes CASSVAPSPNGYTF.

The chain joins TRBV11-2 to TRBJ2-7, with 9 bases matching TRBD1. The CDR3 sequence is 16 residues long. The germline V gene encodes CDR1 SGHAT and CDR2 FQNNGV. The trim removed 6 bases at V and 4 bases at J, leaving 13 bases unmatched. In DNA form, the CDR3 reads TGTGCCAGCAGATCTCTGCGCCGGGACAGGGTATACGAGCAGTACTTC. Protein product: CASRSLRRDRVYEQYF.

This chain uses TRBV11-2 with TRBJ2-7, with 10 bases identical to TRBD2. The germline V gene has CDR1 SGHAT and CDR2 FQNNGV. This CDR3 spans 14 amino acids. V lost 1 base and J lost 6; bases outside the gene matches: 3. The CDR3 reads CASSLGLAGAEQYF. The CDR3 DNA follows: TGTGCCAGCAGCTTAGGGCTAGCGGGAGCCGAGCAGTACTTC.

The chain carries TRBV9 and TRBJ1-1; 7 bases are shared with TRBD1. Losses at the gene ends were 4 bases for V and 2 bases for J; bases not matched to a gene: 5. This CDR3 has 14 residues. Germline V gene sequence: CDR1 SGDLS, CDR2 YYNGEE. CDR3 DNA: TGTGCCAGCAGCCCAGGGACAGTAAACACTGAAGCTTTCTTT. This gives the protein CASSPGTVNTEAFF.

The chain recombines TRBV30 with TRBJ1-2; D might be TRBD1 (5 bases). The V end lost 0 bases, the J end lost 3 bases, and 14 bases lay between the germline ends. The CDR3 has 15 residues. CDR1 GTSNPN and CDR2 SVGIG come from the germline V gene (reference sequence). Here the CDR3 reads CAWSVRGRPHYGYTF. DNA of the CDR3: TGTGCCTGGAGTGTAAGGGGCAGACCCCACTATGGCTACACCTTC.

This chain connects TRBV5-1 to TRBJ1-1; 7 bases align to TRBD1. The V gene end was trimmed by 4 bases and the J gene end by 2 bases; junction bases not matched to a gene: 5. The CDR3 sequence is 14 residues long. Germline-derived CDR1 and CDR2 are SGHRS and YFSETQ. The CDR3 DNA follows: TGCGCCAGCAGCCCTACAGGGGCTAACACTGAAGCTTTCTTT. Translation: CASSPTGANTEAFF.